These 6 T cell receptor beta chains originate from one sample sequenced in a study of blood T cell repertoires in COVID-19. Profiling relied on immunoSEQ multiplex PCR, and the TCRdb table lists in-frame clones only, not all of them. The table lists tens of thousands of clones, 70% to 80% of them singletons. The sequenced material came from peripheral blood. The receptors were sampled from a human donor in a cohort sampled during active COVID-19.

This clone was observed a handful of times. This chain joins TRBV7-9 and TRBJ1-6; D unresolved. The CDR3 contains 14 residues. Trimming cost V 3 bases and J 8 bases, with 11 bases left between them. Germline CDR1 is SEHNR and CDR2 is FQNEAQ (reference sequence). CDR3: CASSLRREDSPLHF. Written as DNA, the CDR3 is TGTGCCAGCAGCTTGAGGAGGGAGGATTCACCCCTCCACTTT.

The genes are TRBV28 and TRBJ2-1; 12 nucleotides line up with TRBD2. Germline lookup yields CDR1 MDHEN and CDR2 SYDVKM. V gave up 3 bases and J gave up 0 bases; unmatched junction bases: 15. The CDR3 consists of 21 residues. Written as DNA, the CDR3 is TGTGCCAGCAGTTTTGGGCTACCGGGACTAGCGGGTCTGAGCTCCTACAATGAGCAGTTCTTC. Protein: CASSFGLPGLAGLSSYNEQFF.

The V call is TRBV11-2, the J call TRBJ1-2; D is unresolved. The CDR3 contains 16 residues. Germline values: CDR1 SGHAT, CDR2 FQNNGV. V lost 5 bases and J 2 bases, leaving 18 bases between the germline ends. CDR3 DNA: TGTGCCAGCAGCCCCGGGAGGGCATCTTTAAACTATGGCTACACCTTC. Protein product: CASSPGRASLNYGYTF.

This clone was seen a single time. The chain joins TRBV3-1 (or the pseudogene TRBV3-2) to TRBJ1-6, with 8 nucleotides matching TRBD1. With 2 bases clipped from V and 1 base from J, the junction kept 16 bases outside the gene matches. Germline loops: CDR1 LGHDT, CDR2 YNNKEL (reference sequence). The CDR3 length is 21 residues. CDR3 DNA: TGTGCCAGCAGCCAAACCATGCCATTCAGGGGGCCGGCGTCCTATAATTCACCCCTCCACTTT. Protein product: CASSQTMPFRGPASYNSPLHF.

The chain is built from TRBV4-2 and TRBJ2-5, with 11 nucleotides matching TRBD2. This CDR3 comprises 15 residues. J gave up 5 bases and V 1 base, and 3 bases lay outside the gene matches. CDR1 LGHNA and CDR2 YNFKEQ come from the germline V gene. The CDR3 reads CASSQAWTSGETQYF. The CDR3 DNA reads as TGTGCCAGCAGCCAAGCCTGGACTAGCGGGGAGACCCAGTACTTC.

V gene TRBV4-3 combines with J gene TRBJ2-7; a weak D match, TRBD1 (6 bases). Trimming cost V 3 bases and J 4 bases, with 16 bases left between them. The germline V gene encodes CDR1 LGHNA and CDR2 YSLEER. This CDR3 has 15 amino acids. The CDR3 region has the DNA TGCGCCAGCAGCCAGACTACAGGGAGTCAGTACGAGCAGTACTTC. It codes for CASSQTTGSQYEQYF.